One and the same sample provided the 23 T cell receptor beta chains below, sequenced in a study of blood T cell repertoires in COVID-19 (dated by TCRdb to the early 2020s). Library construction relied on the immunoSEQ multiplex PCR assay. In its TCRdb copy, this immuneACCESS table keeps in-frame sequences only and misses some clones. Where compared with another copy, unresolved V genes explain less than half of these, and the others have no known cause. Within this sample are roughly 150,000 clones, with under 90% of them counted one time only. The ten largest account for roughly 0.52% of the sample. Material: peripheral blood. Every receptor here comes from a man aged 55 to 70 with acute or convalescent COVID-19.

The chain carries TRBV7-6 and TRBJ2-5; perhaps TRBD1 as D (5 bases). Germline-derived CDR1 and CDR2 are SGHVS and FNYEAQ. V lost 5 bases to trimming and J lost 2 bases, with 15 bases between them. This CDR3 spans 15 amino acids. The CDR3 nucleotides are TGTGCCAGCAGCACGAACAGGAGCCCGCAAGAGACCCAGTACTTC. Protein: CASSTNRSPQETQYF.

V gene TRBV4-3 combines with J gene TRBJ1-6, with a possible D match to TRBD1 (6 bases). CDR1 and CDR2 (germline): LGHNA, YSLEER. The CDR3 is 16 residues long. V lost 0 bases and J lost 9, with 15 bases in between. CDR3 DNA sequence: TGCGCCAGCAGCCAAGAACGGGGGGGCAGGGGTTCACCCCTCCACTTT. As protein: CASSQERGGRGSPLHF.

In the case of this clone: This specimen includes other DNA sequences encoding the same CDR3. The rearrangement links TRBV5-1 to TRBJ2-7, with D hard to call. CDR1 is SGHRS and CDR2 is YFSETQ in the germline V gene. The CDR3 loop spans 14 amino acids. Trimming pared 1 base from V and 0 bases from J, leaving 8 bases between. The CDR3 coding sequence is TGCGCCAGCAGCTTGACAGTAAACTCCTACGAGCAGTACTTC. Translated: CASSLTVNSYEQYF.

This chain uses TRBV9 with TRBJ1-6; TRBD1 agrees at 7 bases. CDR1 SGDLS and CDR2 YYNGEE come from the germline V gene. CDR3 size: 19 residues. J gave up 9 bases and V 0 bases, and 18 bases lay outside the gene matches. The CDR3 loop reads CASSVGPYSTGTQGSPLHF. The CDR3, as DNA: TGTGCCAGCAGCGTAGGCCCTTACTCGACAGGGACGCAGGGTTCACCCCTCCACTTT.

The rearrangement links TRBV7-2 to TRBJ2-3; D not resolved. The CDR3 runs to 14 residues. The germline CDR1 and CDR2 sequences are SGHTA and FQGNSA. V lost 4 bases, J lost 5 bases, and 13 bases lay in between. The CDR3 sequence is CASSSIGHQDTQYF. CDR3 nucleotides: TGTGCCAGCAGCTCGATCGGTCATCAAGATACGCAGTATTTT.

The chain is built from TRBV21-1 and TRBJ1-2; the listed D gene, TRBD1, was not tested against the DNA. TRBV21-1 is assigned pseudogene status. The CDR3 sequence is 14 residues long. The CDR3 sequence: CASSWGLPNYGYTF. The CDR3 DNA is TGTGCCAGCAGCTGGGGCTTACCTAACTATGGCTACACCTTC.

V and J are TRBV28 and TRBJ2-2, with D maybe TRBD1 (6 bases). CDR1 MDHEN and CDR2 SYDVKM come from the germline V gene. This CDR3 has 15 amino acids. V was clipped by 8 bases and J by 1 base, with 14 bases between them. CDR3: CASGGRGGNTGELFF. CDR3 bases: TGTGCCAGCGGAGGTCGAGGGGGGAACACCGGGGAGCTGTTTTTT. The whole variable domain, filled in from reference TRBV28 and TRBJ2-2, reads DVKVTQSSRYLVKRTGEKVFLECVQDMDHENMFWYRQDPGLGLRLIYFSYDVKMKEKGDIPEGYSVSREKKERFSLILESASTNQTSMYLCASGGRGGNTGELFFGEGSRLTVL.

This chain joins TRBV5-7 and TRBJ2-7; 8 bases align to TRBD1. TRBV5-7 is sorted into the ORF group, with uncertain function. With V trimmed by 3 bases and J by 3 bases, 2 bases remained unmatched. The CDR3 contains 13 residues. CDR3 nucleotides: TGTGCCAGCAGCTCGGGACAGGACTACGAGCAGTACTTC. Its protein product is CASSSGQDYEQYF.

The CDR3 loop is CASSGGTGRADTQYF. For the CDR3, the DNA is TGTGCCAGCAGCGGCGGGACAGGGAGAGCAGATACGCAGTATTTT. The rearrangement uses TRBV5-4 and TRBJ2-3; TRBD1 matches 9 bases. Germline loops: CDR1 SGHNT, CDR2 YYREEE (reference sequence). This CDR3 region has 15 residues. The trim removed 4 bases at V and 4 bases at J, leaving 7 bases unmatched.

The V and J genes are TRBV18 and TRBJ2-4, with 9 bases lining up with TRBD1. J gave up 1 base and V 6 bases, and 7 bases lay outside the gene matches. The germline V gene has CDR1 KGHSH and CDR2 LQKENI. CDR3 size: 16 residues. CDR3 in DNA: TGTGCCAGCTCCGGGACAGGGATCGCGGCCAAAAACATTCAGTACTTC. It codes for CASSGTGIAAKNIQYF.

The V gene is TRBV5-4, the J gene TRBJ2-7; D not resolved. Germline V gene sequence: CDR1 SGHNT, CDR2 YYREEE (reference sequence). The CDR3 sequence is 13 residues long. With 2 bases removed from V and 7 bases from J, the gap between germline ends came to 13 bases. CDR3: CASSFAVRREQYF. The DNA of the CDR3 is TGTGCCAGCAGCTTTGCAGTACGGAGAGAGCAGTACTTC.

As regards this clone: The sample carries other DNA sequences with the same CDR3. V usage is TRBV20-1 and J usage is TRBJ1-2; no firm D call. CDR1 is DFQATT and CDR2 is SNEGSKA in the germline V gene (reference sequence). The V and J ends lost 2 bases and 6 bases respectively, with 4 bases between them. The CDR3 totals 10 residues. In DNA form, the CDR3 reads TGCAGTGCTAGAACGGATGGCTACACCTTC. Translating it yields CSARTDGYTF.

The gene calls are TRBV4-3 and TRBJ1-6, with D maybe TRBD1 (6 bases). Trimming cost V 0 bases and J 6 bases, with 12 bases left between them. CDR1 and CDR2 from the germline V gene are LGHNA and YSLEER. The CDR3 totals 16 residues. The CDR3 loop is CASSQDIGGRNSPLHF. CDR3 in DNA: TGCGCCAGCAGCCAAGATATCGGGGGGCGTAATTCACCCCTCCACTTT.

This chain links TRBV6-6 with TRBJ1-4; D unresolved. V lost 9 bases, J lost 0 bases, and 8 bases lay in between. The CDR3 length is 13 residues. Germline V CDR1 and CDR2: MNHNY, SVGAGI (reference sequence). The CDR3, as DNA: TGTGCCAGTTACGGTGCAACTAATGAAAAACTGTTTTTT. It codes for CASYGATNEKLFF.

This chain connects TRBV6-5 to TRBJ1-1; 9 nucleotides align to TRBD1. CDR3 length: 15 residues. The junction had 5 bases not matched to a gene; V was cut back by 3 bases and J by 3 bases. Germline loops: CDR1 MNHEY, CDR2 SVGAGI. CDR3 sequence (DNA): TGTGCCAGCAGTTATAACAGGGGGCAGGACACTGAAGCTTTCTTT. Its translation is CASSYNRGQDTEAFF.

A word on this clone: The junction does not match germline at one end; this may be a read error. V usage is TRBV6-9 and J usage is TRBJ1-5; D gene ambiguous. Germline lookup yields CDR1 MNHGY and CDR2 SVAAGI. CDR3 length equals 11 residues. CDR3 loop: CASSYSIGENF. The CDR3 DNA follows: TGTGCCAGCAGTTATTCTATCGGAGAGAATTTT.

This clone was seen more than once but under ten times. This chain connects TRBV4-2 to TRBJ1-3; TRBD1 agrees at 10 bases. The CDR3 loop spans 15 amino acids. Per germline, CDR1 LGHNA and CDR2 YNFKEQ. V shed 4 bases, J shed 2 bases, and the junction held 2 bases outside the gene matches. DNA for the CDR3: TGTGCCAGCAGCCCGACAGGGGGCCCTGGAAACACCATATATTTT. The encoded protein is CASSPTGGPGNTIYF.

The CDR3 nucleotides are TGTGCCAGCAGTTCCTATTCGACAGGGAACTATGGCTACACCTTC. This gives the protein CASSSYSTGNYGYTF. The chain combines TRBV27 with TRBJ1-2, with 7 bases that match TRBD1. The CDR3 length is 15 residues. With V trimmed by 4 bases and J by 2 bases, 7 bases remained unmatched. The V gene's germline CDR1 is MNHEY and CDR2 SMNVEV (reference sequence).

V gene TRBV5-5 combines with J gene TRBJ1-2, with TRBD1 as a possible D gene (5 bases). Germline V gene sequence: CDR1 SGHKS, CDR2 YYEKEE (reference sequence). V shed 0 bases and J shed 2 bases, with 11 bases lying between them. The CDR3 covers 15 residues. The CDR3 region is CASSLARQGNYGYTF. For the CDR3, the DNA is TGTGCCAGCAGCTTGGCCCGGCAGGGCAACTATGGCTACACCTTC.

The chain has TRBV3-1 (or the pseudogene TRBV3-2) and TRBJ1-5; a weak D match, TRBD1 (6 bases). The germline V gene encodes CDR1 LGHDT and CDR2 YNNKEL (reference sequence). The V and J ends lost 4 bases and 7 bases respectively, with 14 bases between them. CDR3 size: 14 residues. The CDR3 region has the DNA TGTGCCAGCAGCCCCGCAGGGGCAGGGCAGCCCCAGCATTTT. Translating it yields CASSPAGAGQPQHF.

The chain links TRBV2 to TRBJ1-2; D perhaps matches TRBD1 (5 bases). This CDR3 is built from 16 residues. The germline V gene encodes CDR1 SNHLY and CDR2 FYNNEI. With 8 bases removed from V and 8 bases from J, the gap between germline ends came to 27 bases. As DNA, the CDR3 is TGTGCCAGCGGGGGACTGGGGGTGGGAACCCCGGACGGCTACACCTTC. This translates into CASGGLGVGTPDGYTF.

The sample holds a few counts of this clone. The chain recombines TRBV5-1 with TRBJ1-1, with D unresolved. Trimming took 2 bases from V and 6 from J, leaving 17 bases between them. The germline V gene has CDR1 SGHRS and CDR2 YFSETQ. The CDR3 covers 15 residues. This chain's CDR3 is CASSFSGYGVAEAFF. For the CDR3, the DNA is TGCGCCAGCAGCTTCAGCGGGTATGGAGTAGCTGAAGCTTTCTTT.

CDR3: CASTHTGGKATGELFF. As DNA, the CDR3 is TGTGCCAGCACCCATACGGGGGGTAAGGCCACCGGGGAGCTGTTTTTT. The gene calls are TRBV25-1 and TRBJ2-2; 7 bases map to TRBD2. Germline CDR1 is MGHDK and CDR2 is SYGVNS. Unmatched junction bases numbered 12, after V lost 7 bases and J lost 4 bases. CDR3 size: 16 residues.